The present TCR beta chain was sequenced within a study of blood T cell repertoires in COVID-19. Across the study: Sample material is recorded as cDNA or gDNA derived from T cells, B-cell-depleted T cells, or PBMCs.

Per the germline V gene, CDR1 is DFQATT and CDR2 is SNEGSKA (reference sequence). Trimming shortened V by 3 bases and J by 1 base, and 15 bases separated the two germline ends. This CDR3 region has 15 residues. Methods used by the authors: The assay estimated nucleated cells by amplifying reference gene primers. The data were produced by immunoSEQ multiplex PCR, yet TCRdb's version contains in-frame clones alone and is incomplete. V and J calls and clone size are given by that table; D and trimming were obtained from the DNA. This sample has roughly 68,000 clones, with 90% found just once. The receptor was derived from an elderly woman with active COVID-19. The sequencing input was peripheral blood. The chain links TRBV20-1 to TRBJ1-1; D is uncertain. DNA for the CDR3: TGCAGTGCTAGTTCCGGGAAGGGAAGGAACACTGAAGCTTTCTTT. Its protein product is CSASSGKGRNTEAFF.